This T cell receptor beta chain was sequenced in a study of shared clonotypes between healthy human individuals. For the study at large: The plates for each donor numbered three CD4 naive, three CD4 memory, two CD8 naive and one CD8 memory. Findings of the study overall: An anticipated effect of sequencing depth on clonotype sharing among donors was recognized. Non-shared clonotypes showed lower generation probabilities than clonotypes common to all four donors.

Comment on this clone: Its antigen is unknown.

V shed 1 base, J shed 0 bases, and the junction held 6 bases outside the gene matches. The CDR3 sequence is 18 residues long. Germline V CDR1 and CDR2: KGHSH, LQKENI. Assay: immunoSEQ multiplex PCR; the TCRdb copy retains only in-frame clones and omits some. The sample includes approximately 640,000 clones, about three quarters of them seen just once. The chain recombines TRBV18 with TRBJ2-2; 9 bases map to TRBD1. The source material was memory CD4+ T cells sorted from blood. Sample subset: CD45RA-negative fraction. This sequence was found in a woman in her twenties or thirties in good health. The CDR3 nucleotides are TGTGCCAGCTCACCACGATTTTGGGACAGGGCGAACACCGGGGAGCTGTTTTTT. Amino acids: CASSPRFWDRANTGELFF.